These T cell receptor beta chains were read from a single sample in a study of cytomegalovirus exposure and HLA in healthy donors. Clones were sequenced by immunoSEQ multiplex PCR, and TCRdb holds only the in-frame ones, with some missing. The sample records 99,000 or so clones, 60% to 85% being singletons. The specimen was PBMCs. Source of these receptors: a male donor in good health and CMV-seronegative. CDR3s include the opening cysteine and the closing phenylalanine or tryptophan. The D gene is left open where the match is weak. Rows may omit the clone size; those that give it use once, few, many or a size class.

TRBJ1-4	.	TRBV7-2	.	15	CASSWVGGGREKLFF	TGTGCCAGCAGCTGGGTTGGGGGGGGTCGTGAAAAACTGTTTTTT
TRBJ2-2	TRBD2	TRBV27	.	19	CASSPHWTSVRANTGELFF	TGTGCCAGCAGTCCTCACTGGACTAGCGTGAGGGCGAACACCGGGGAGCTGTTTTTT
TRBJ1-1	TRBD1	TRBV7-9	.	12	CSTDRGGTEAFF	TGTTCCACCGACAGGGGAGGCACTGAAGCTTTCTTT
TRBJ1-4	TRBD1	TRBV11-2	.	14	CASSYRGGNEKLFF	TGTGCCAGCAGCTACAGGGGGGGTAATGAAAAACTGTTTTTT
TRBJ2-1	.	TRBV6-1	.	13	CATQKDRYNEQFF	TGTGCCACACAAAAAGACAGGTACAATGAGCAGTTCTTC
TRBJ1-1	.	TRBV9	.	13	CASSEGGWDEAFF	TGTGCCAGCAGCGAGGGAGGGTGGGATGAAGCTTTCTTT
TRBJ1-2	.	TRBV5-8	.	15	CASSWLRGSGYGYTF	TGTGCCAGCAGCTGGCTAAGGGGTTCGGGTTATGGCTACACCTTC
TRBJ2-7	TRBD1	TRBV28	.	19	CASSPWGQGPQRAVYEQYF	TGTGCCAGCAGCCCGTGGGGACAGGGGCCCCAGCGGGCTGTCTACGAGCAGTACTTC
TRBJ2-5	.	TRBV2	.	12	CASSSSDETQYF	TGTGCCAGCAGCTCTAGTGATGAGACCCAGTACTTC
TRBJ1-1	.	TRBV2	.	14	CASTHEGWNTEAFF	TGTGCCAGCACCCACGAGGGTTGGAACACTGAAGCTTTCTTT
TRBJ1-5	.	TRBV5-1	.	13	CASSLEQNQPQHF	TGCGCCAGCAGCTTGGAACAGAATCAGCCCCAGCATTTT
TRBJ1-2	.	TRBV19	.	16	CASSIVYWQGGYGYTF	TGTGCCAGTAGTATAGTGTACTGGCAGGGCGGCTATGGCTACACCTTC
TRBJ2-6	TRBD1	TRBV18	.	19	CASSPPTGQGRAGANVLTF	TGTGCCAGCTCACCACCAACAGGACAGGGTCGGGCCGGGGCCAACGTCCTGACTTTC
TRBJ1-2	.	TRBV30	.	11	CAWNRGYGYTF	TGTGCCTGGAATCGGGGCTATGGCTACACCTTC
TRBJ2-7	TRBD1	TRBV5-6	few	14	CASSDPGQGFEQYF	TGTGCCAGCAGCGACCCGGGACAGGGGTTCGAGCAGTACTTC
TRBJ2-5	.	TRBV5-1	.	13	CASSADNQETQYF	TGCGCCAGCTCGGCGGACAACCAAGAGACCCAGTACTTC
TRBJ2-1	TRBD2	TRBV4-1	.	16	CASSQASGVERNEQFF	TGCGCCAGCAGCCAAGCTAGCGGAGTGGAGCGCAATGAGCAGTTCTTC
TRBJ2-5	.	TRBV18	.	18	CASSPGPPGSGHMETQYF	TGTGCCAGCTCACCGGGTCCACCGGGGTCTGGCCATATGGAGACCCAGTACTTC
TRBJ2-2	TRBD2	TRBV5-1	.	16	CASSLGLAANTGELFF	TGCGCCAGCAGCTTGGGACTAGCGGCGAACACCGGGGAGCTGTTTTTT
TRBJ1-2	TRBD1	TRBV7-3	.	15	CASSLTAGGNYGYTF	TGTGCCAGCAGCTTAACCGCAGGGGGGAACTATGGCTACACCTTC
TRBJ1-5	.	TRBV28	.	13	CASSLGGWQPQHF	TGTGCCAGCAGTTTGGGGGGTTGGCAGCCCCAGCATTTT
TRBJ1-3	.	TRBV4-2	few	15	CASSQDRSSGNTIYF	TGTGCCAGCAGCCAAGATCGGAGCTCTGGAAACACCATATATTTT
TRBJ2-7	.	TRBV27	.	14	CASSLRPGYYEQYF	TGTGCCAGCAGTTTACGTCCAGGGTACTACGAGCAGTACTTC
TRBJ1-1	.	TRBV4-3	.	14	CASRQQGLYTEAFF	TGCGCCAGCAGACAACAGGGTTTGTACACTGAAGCTTTCTTT
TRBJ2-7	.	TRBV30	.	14	CAWSIPGTPLGQYF	TGTGCCTGGAGTATCCCCGGGACACCGTTAGGGCAGTACTTC
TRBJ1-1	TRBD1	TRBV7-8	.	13	CASSPGTATEAFF	TGTGCCAGCAGCCCGGGGACAGCTACTGAAGCTTTCTTT
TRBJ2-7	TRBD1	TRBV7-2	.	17	CASSPLEGQGAAYEQYF	TGTGCCAGCAGCCCCCTAGAAGGACAGGGGGCGGCCTACGAGCAGTACTTC
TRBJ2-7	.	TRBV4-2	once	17	CASSQGSLNTGEVEQYF	TGTGCCAGCAGCCAAGGTTCTCTTAATACAGGGGAGGTCGAGCAGTACTTC
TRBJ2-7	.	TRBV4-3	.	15	CASSQDSNRNYEQYF	TGCGCCAGCAGCCAAGATTCTAACAGGAACTACGAGCAGTACTTC
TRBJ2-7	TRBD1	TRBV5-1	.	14	CASSSGTGKVEQYF	TGCGCCAGCAGCTCCGGGACAGGGAAAGTAGAGCAGTACTTC
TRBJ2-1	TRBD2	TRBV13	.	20	CASSEGNFFAGESNGDEQFF	TGTGCCAGCAGCGAGGGGAATTTTTTTGCGGGAGAAAGTAATGGAGATGAGCAGTTCTTC
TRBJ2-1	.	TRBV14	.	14	CASSIGRAYNEQFF	TGTGCCAGCAGCATCGGGCGGGCCTACAATGAGCAGTTCTTC
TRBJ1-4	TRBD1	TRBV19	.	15	CASTGTGGTNEKLFF	TGTGCCAGTACCGGGACAGGGGGCACTAATGAAAAACTGTTTTTT
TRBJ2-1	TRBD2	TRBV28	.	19	CASSGIGGLAGSGDNEQFF	TGTGCCAGCAGTGGGATTGGGGGACTAGCGGGATCTGGGGACAATGAGCAGTTCTTC
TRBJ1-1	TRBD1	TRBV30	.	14	CAWSVKGANAEAFF	TGTGCCTGGAGTGTAAAGGGGGCGAATGCTGAAGCTTTCTTT
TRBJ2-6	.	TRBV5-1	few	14	CASKWGEGANVLTF	TGCGCCAGCAAATGGGGGGAAGGGGCCAACGTCCTGACTTTC
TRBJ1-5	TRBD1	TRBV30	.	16	CAWSRSFQGGDQPQHF	TGTGCCTGGTCAAGATCCTTTCAAGGGGGCGATCAGCCCCAGCATTTT
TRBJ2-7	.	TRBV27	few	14	CASSFLGSSYEQYF	TGTGCCAGCAGTTTCTTGGGGAGCTCCTACGAGCAGTACTTC
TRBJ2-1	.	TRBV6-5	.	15	CASSYVGVRGNEQFF	TGTGCCAGCAGTTACGTAGGTGTCAGGGGAAATGAGCAGTTCTTC
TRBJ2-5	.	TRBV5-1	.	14	CASSPNYYQETQYF	TGCGCCAGCAGCCCCAACTACTACCAAGAGACCCAGTACTTC
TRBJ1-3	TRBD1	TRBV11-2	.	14	CASSPGQGGNTIYF	TGTGCCAGCAGCCCGGGACAGGGAGGAAACACCATATATTTT
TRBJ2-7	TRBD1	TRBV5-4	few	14	CASSPGTGAYEQYF	TGTGCCAGCAGCCCGGGAACAGGGGCCTACGAGCAGTACTTC
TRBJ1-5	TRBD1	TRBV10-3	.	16	CAISESKTGGRQPQHF	TGTGCCATCAGTGAGTCGAAGACAGGGGGACGACAGCCCCAGCATTTT
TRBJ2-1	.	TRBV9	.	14	CASSAKLANNEQFF	TGTGCCAGCAGCGCTAAACTTGCGAACAATGAGCAGTTCTTC
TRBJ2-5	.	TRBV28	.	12	CATGRGQETQYF	TGTGCGACGGGGCGGGGCCAAGAGACCCAGTACTTC
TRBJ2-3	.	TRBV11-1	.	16	CASSLLGQAPTDTQYF	TGTGCCAGCAGCTTATTGGGGCAGGCACCCACAGATACGCAGTATTTT
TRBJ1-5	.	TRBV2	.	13	CASSEAGDQPQHF	TGTGCCAGCAGTGAAGCAGGAGATCAGCCCCAGCATTTT
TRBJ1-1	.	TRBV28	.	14	CASSNRRLNTEAFF	TGTGCCAGCAGTAACCGCAGGCTGAACACTGAAGCTTTCTTT
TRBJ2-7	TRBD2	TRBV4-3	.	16	CASSQETSGRIHEQYF	TGCGCCAGCAGCCAGGAAACTAGCGGGAGGATCCACGAGCAGTACTTC
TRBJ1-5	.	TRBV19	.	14	CASSIGQSAQPQHF	TGTGCCAGTAGTATCGGACAGTCGGCGCAGCCCCAGCATTTT
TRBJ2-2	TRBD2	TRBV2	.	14	CASAGGPNTGELFF	TGTGCCAGCGCGGGAGGCCCGAACACCGGGGAGCTGTTTTTT
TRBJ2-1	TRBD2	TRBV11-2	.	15	CASSLAAGGRDEQFF	TGTGCCAGCAGCTTAGCAGCGGGAGGTCGGGATGAGCAGTTCTTC
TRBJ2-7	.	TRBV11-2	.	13	CASSSSQGYEQYF	TGTGCCAGCAGCTCCTCCCAGGGCTACGAGCAGTACTTC
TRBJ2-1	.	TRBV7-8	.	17	CASSSGELAALYNEQFF	TGTGCCAGCAGCTCCGGGGAATTGGCGGCCCTGTACAATGAGCAGTTCTTC
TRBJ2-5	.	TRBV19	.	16	CASSNDRTQYQETQYF	TGTGCCAGTAGTAACGACCGGACACAGTACCAAGAGACCCAGTACTTC
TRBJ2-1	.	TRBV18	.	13	CASSPPTSNEQFF	TGTGCCAGCTCACCTCCAACGAGTAATGAGCAGTTCTTC
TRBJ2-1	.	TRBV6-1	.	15	CASSEARNSHNEQFF	TGTGCCAGCAGTGAAGCGCGAAACAGTCACAATGAGCAGTTCTTC
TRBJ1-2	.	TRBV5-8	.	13	CASSFNRDGGYTF	TGTGCCAGCAGCTTTAACAGGGACGGCGGCTACACCTTC
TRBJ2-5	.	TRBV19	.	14	CASSIQGIQETQYF	TGTGCCAGTAGTATACAGGGCATCCAAGAGACCCAGTACTTC